These 17 T cell receptor beta chains were sequenced from one sample in a study of CD8 T cells in Susac syndrome. The RNA input was roughly 0.45 to 1 ug, and it was reverse transcribed with random hexamers. MiXCR, applied by TCRdb to the immunoSEQ multiplex PCR reads, yields one record per CDR3 protein. The data contain about 170,000 distinct CDR3 sequences, approximately 93% of them seen just once; the ten biggest clones take up 0.09% to 0.095%. What was sequenced was CD4+ T cells from PBMCs. The receptor source for this set is a human donor with multiple sclerosis.

The gene calls are TRBV5-4 and TRBJ2-7; TRBD2 aligns across 10 bases. The CDR3 sequence is 15 residues long. Germline loops: CDR1 SGHNT, CDR2 YYREEE (reference sequence). J lost 2 bases, V lost 3 bases, and 5 bases had no gene match. The CDR3 sequence is CASSSTSGATYEQYF. CDR3 DNA sequence: TGTGCCAGCAGCTCTACTAGCGGGGCTACCTACGAGCAGTACTTC.

The V and J genes are TRBV25-1 and TRBJ2-5; the D gene is possibly TRBD2 (6 bases). This CDR3 contains 15 residues. In germline, CDR1 is MGHDK, CDR2 SYGVNS. Trimming left V 1 base short and J 5 bases short, with 14 bases between. CDR3 sequence (DNA): TGTGCCAGCAGTGAATTAGCGGAGCCTAAGGAGACCCAGTACTTC. It specifies CASSELAEPKETQYF.

This clonotype occurred once. The chain has TRBV27 and TRBJ2-3; 7 bases are a match to TRBD2. The CDR3 contains 15 residues. Germline CDR1 reads MNHEY; CDR2 reads SMNVEV (reference sequence). The V gene end was trimmed by 4 bases and the J gene end by 1 base; junction bases not matched to a gene: 5. The CDR3 coding sequence is TGTGCCAGCAGTTACAAGCGGGGTGGCACAGATACGCAGTATTTT. It is translated as CASSYKRGGTDTQYF.

The chain couples TRBV7-9 to TRBJ1-1; D is possibly TRBD1 (5 bases). Deletions cut 1 base from V and 4 bases from J, with 10 bases between. CDR3 length: 14 residues. In germline, CDR1 is SEHNR, CDR2 FQNEAQ (reference sequence). CDR3 in DNA: TGTGCCAGCAGCTTAGTTGGAGGGGTCACTGAAGCTTTCTTT. Amino acid sequence: CASSLVGGVTEAFF.

This chain connects TRBV5-1 to TRBJ2-7; 11 bases line up with TRBD1. CDR3 size: 15 residues. J gave up 7 bases and V 5 bases, and 11 bases lay outside the gene matches. Germline V gene sequence: CDR1 SGHRS, CDR2 YFSETQ. As DNA, the CDR3 is TGCGCCAGCAGTTCGGCCGGACAGGGGGCGGGGGAGCAGTACTTC. As protein: CASSSAGQGAGEQYF.

Here the CDR3 DNA reads TGCGCCAGCAGTTGGCAAATTGGACAGAGCAGCTCCTACAATGAGCAGTTCTTC. Protein: CASSWQIGQSSSYNEQFF. The chain joins TRBV5-1 to TRBJ2-1, with a possible D match to TRBD1 (6 bases). V was pared by 5 bases and J by 0 bases, with 21 bases between. The CDR3 has 18 residues. Germline loops: CDR1 SGHRS, CDR2 YFSETQ.

The chain carries TRBV19 and TRBJ1-1, with D unclear. V dropped 7 bases and J dropped 0 bases, with 9 bases sitting between them. Germline CDR1 reads LNHDA; CDR2 reads SQIVND (reference sequence). CDR3 size: 13 residues. The CDR3 sequence: CASISSLNTEAFF. CDR3 DNA sequence: TGTGCCAGTATCAGCTCCCTGAACACTGAAGCTTTCTTT.

The rearrangement joins TRBV5-6 to TRBJ2-4; D not resolved. Germline values: CDR1 SGHDT, CDR2 YYEEEE. The V end was cut by 4 bases, the J end by 5 bases, with 4 bases between. The CDR3 consists of 11 residues. The CDR3 bases are TGTGCCAGCAGCCGACAAAACATTCAGTACTTC. Encoded protein: CASSRQNIQYF.

The chain carries TRBV7-6 and TRBJ2-5; TRBD1 might be the D (6 bases). CDR1 and CDR2 from the germline V gene are SGHVS and FNYEAQ. This CDR3 is 17 amino acids long. The V end lost 2 bases, the J end lost 4 bases, and 20 bases lay between the germline ends. Written as DNA, the CDR3 is TGTGCCAGCAGCTTATACGGACAGCCAAAAAGGGGAGAGACCCAGTACTTC. It specifies CASSLYGQPKRGETQYF.

The V and J genes are TRBV5-4 and TRBJ1-3; D gene uncertain. Trimming removed 4 bases from V and 0 bases from J, with 11 bases in between. From germline, CDR1 is SGHNT and CDR2 YYREEE (reference sequence). The CDR3 covers 15 residues. Here the CDR3 DNA reads TGTGCCAGCAGCCAGGACCTGATCTCTGGAAACACCATATATTTT. Its protein is CASSQDLISGNTIYF.

This sequence joins TRBV7-2 and TRBJ2-3, with D perhaps matching TRBD2 (5 bases). CDR3 length: 16 amino acids. Between the trimmed V and J ends, which lost 5 bases and 2 bases, there was a span of 17 bases. Germline V gives CDR1 SGHTA, CDR2 FQGNSA. The CDR3 sequence: CASSRLPKKYTDTQYF. CDR3 in DNA: TGTGCCAGCAGCAGACTACCCAAGAAGTACACAGATACGCAGTATTTT.

The chain has TRBV30 and TRBJ1-2, with 7 bases identical to TRBD1. Looked up from germline, CDR1 is GTSNPN and CDR2 is SVGIG (reference sequence). Trimming removed 1 base from V and 8 bases from J; junction bases left unmatched: 4. The CDR3 length is 12 residues. The CDR3 region is CAWSGQGRGYTF. Here the CDR3 DNA reads TGTGCCTGGAGTGGACAGGGTCGGGGCTACACCTTC. The full variable domain, completed using reference TRBV30 and TRBJ1-2, is SQTIHQWPATLVQPVGSPLSLECTVEGTSNPNLYWYRQAAGRGLQLLFYSVGIGQISSEVPQNLSASRPQDRQFILSSKKLLLSDSGFYLCAWSGQGRGYTFGSGTRLTVV.

The chain links TRBV3-1 to TRBJ1-1, with 8 bases fitting TRBD1. CDR1 is LGHDT, CDR2 YNNKEL, per germline (reference sequence). The CDR3 is 15 amino acids. J gave up 4 bases and V 3 bases, and 7 bases lay outside the gene matches. The CDR3 is CASSHSQGASTEAFF. DNA of the CDR3: TGTGCCAGCAGCCACTCGCAGGGGGCGTCCACTGAAGCTTTCTTT.

V gene TRBV19 combines with J gene TRBJ1-2, with no clear D. This CDR3 spans 13 amino acids. Germline CDR1 LNHDA, CDR2 SQIVND (reference sequence). The V end lost 3 bases, the J end lost 4 bases, and 9 bases lay between the germline ends. CDR3 amino acids: CASSMWESYGYTF. The CDR3, as DNA: TGTGCCAGTAGTATGTGGGAATCCTATGGCTACACCTTC.

CDR3 nucleotides: TGTGCCATCAGTGATCCCGGGACAGCTGGAAACACCATATATTTT. Amino acid sequence: CAISDPGTAGNTIYF. The rearrangement links TRBV10-3 to TRBJ1-3, with TRBD1 matching over 7 bases. The CDR3 spans 15 residues. Germline trimming cut 3 bases from V and 2 bases from J; bases unmatched to any gene: 4. Germline CDR1 and CDR2: ENHRY and SYGVKD.

The chain carries TRBV6-1 and TRBJ2-1; possible D gene TRBD1, 6 bases. CDR3 length equals 19 residues. V was pared by 7 bases and J by 0 bases, with 25 bases between. CDR1 is MNHNS and CDR2 is SASEGT in the germline V gene. The CDR3 is CASTASPDSSSFSYNEQFF. In nucleotides, the CDR3 is TGTGCCAGCACCGCATCGCCGGACAGCTCCTCTTTCTCCTACAATGAGCAGTTCTTC.

This chain connects TRBV30 to TRBJ1-5, with 7 bases aligning to TRBD1. With V trimmed by 4 bases and J by 15 bases, 15 bases remained unmatched. The CDR3 sequence is 13 residues long. CDR1 is GTSNPN and CDR2 is SVGIG in the germline V gene (reference sequence). CDR3 nucleotides: TGTGCCTGGACCAGCCGGGACAGCGATTATCCGCATTTT. It yields the protein CAWTSRDSDYPHF. Full variable domain (missing parts from reference TRBV30 and TRBJ1-5): SQTIHQWPATLVQPVGSPLSLECTVEGTSNPNLYWYRQAAGRGLQLLFYSVGIGQISSEVPQNLSASRPQDRQFILSSKKLLLSDSGFYLCAWTSRDSDYPHFGDGTRLSIL.